This entry lists 16 T cell receptor beta chains sequenced from one sample in a study of shared clonotypes between healthy human individuals. TCRdb keeps only in-frame clones here, not all; method: immunoSEQ multiplex PCR. The sample includes about 1.1 million clones, roughly 74% of them seen just once. Sequenced: memory CD4+ T cells from PBMCs. Subset indicated: CD45RA-negative fraction. The receptors here all came from a young man in good health. Some clones in this sample may be carry-over from other donors' samples.

This rearrangement joins TRBV7-6 to TRBJ2-3, with 9 bases fitting TRBD2. V lost 2 bases, J lost 6 bases, and 21 bases stayed unmatched. The CDR3 extends over 20 amino acids. Germline CDR1 and CDR2: SGHVS and FNYEAQ. CDR3 loop: CASSLISGSMTSSLADTQYF. In nucleotides, the CDR3 is TGTGCCAGCAGCTTAATTAGCGGGAGTATGACGAGTTCATTAGCTGATACGCAGTATTTT.

This chain joins TRBV6-1 and TRBJ1-4; 9 bases match TRBD1. Germline V gene data show CDR1 as MNHNS and CDR2 as SASEGT. The CDR3 covers 19 residues. V trimming: 4 bases; J trimming: 4 bases; junction bases outside the gene matches: 16. CDR3 in amino acids: CASSGRTGAIGAINEKLFF. CDR3 nucleotide sequence: TGTGCCAGCAGTGGACGGACAGGGGCGATTGGGGCCATTAATGAAAAACTGTTTTTT.

The chain joins TRBV5-1 to TRBJ1-2; D might be TRBD1 (5 bases). CDR1 and CDR2 (germline): SGHRS, YFSETQ. With 0 bases removed from V and 3 bases from J, the gap between germline ends came to 15 bases. The CDR3 consists of 16 residues. CDR3 sequence reads: CASSLVSGRLDYGYTF. CDR3 bases: TGCGCCAGCAGCTTGGTTTCAGGGCGTCTCGACTATGGCTACACCTTC.

In the case of this clone: It may be a read error: a sequence one base away is much more abundant. V is TRBV27 and J is TRBJ2-2, with a tentative D call TRBD1 (7 bases). Per the germline V gene, CDR1 is MNHEY and CDR2 is SMNVEV (reference sequence). This CDR3 spans 13 amino acids. The CDR3 is CASRKTGVGGLFF. CDR3 DNA sequence: TGTGCCAGCAGGAAAACAGGGGTCGGGGGGCTGTTTTTT.

The V call is TRBV7-2, the J call TRBJ2-7, with D perhaps TRBD1 (5 bases). The ends were cut back, 5 bases at V and 7 bases at J, with 21 bases in the middle. This CDR3 has 15 amino acids. CDR1 and CDR2 from the germline V gene are SGHTA and FQGNSA. The CDR3 sequence: CASSPFGARPSEQYF. DNA of the CDR3: TGTGCCAGCAGCCCTTTTGGGGCCCGACCGTCTGAGCAGTACTTC. The full variable domain, with the rest looked up from reference TRBV7-2 and TRBJ2-7, is GAGVSQSPSNKVTEKGKDVELRCDPISGHTALYWYRQSLGQGLEFLIYFQGNSAPDKSGLPSDRFSAERTGGSVSTLTIQRTQQEDSAVYLCASSPFGARPSEQYFGPGTRLTVT.

The chain carries TRBV11-3 and TRBJ2-7; 9 nucleotides align to TRBD2. CDR3 length equals 16 residues. V trimming: 3 bases; J trimming: 7 bases; junction bases outside the gene matches: 13. Germline V CDR1 and CDR2: SGHNT, YENEEA. CDR3 DNA: TGTGCCAGCAGCTTGTCGGCGGGAGGGCCTACGGAGGAGCAGTACTTC. It is translated as CASSLSAGGPTEEQYF.

The chain recombines TRBV2 with TRBJ2-3; 9 positions agree with TRBD2. This CDR3 is built from 14 residues. Trimming took 8 bases from V and 1 from J; bases not matched to a gene: 4. Germline CDR1 reads SNHLY; CDR2 reads FYNNEI. CDR3 nucleotides: TGTGCCAGCCGACGACTAGCGGGCACAGATACGCAGTATTTT. Residues: CASRRLAGTDTQYF.

The chain uses TRBV19 and TRBJ2-7; 10 nucleotides line up with TRBD2. Germline trimming cut 1 base from V and 4 bases from J; bases unmatched to any gene: 4. The CDR3 runs to 15 residues. Germline V gene lookup returns CDR1 LNHDA and CDR2 SQIVND (reference sequence). The CDR3 DNA sequence: TGTGCCAGTAGTATAGGTGGACTAGCGGAATACGAGCAGTACTTC. It encodes CASSIGGLAEYEQYF.

The genes are TRBV5-6 and TRBJ1-2; 7 bases align to TRBD1. V lost 0 bases to trimming and J lost 13 bases; unmatched junction nucleotides: 6. The CDR3 covers 12 residues. Germline lookup yields CDR1 SGHDT and CDR2 YYEEEE. This chain's CDR3 is CASSLDPGGATF. CDR3 sequence (DNA): TGTGCCAGCAGCTTGGATCCAGGGGGTGCCACCTTC.

The CDR3 here is CASSSRSGTSEAYEQYF. The CDR3 DNA is TGTGCCAGCAGCTCTCGATCAGGGACTAGTGAAGCCTACGAGCAGTACTTC. The V gene is TRBV9, the J gene TRBJ2-7; 8 bases are a match to TRBD2. The junction had 14 bases not matched to a gene; V was cut back by 4 bases and J by 2 bases. This CDR3 is built from 17 residues. Germline assignment: CDR1 SGDLS and CDR2 YYNGEE.

The V gene is TRBV13, the J gene TRBJ1-2; D not resolved. The V and J ends lost 0 bases and 7 bases respectively, with 9 bases between them. The CDR3 runs to 13 residues. Germline-derived CDR1 and CDR2 are PRHDT and FYEKMQ (reference sequence). Written as DNA, the CDR3 is TGTGCCAGCAGCTTAGGCCGAGGGATTGGCTACACCTTC. It encodes CASSLGRGIGYTF.

The chain combines TRBV28 with TRBJ1-1; tentatively, D is TRBD1 (5 bases). Germline-derived CDR1 and CDR2 are MDHEN and SYDVKM. V dropped 5 bases and J dropped 5 bases, with 18 bases sitting between them. This CDR3 has 15 residues. This CDR3 reads CASSQRQAGGTEAFF. In DNA, the CDR3 is TGTGCCAGCAGTCAAAGACAAGCTGGGGGTACTGAAGCTTTCTTT.

This clone was seen just once. The rearrangement links TRBV4-1 to TRBJ2-2; TRBD2 aligns across 9 bases. V lost 0 bases to trimming and J lost 15 bases; unmatched junction nucleotides: 11. Germline V gene sequence: CDR1 MGHRA, CDR2 YSYEKL. The CDR3 runs 15 residues. In DNA, the CDR3 is TGCGCCAGCAGCCAAGATAAAAGCGGCGGGAGGGCGGTGTTTTTT. It codes for CASSQDKSGGRAVFF.

The J gene is TRBJ2-5, the V gene TRBV28; 11 bases agree with TRBD1. CDR1 is MDHEN and CDR2 is SYDVKM in the germline V gene. CDR3 length equals 17 residues. J lost 5 bases, V lost 5 bases, and 13 bases had no gene match. This CDR3 reads CASSPGTGGGLRETQYF. The CDR3 DNA reads TGTGCCAGCAGTCCAGGGACAGGGGGGGGTCTAAGGGAGACCCAGTACTTC. Full variable domain (rest looked up from reference TRBV28 and TRBJ2-5): DVKVTQSSRYLVKRTGEKVFLECVQDMDHENMFWYRQDPGLGLRLIYFSYDVKMKEKGDIPEGYSVSREKKERFSLILESASTNQTSMYLCASSPGTGGGLRETQYFGPGTRLLVL.

V gene TRBV7-2 combines with J gene TRBJ1-6, with 9 positions matching TRBD1. CDR3 length: 14 residues. Germline CDR1 SGHTA, CDR2 FQGNSA. With V trimmed by 10 bases and J by 7 bases, 8 bases remained unmatched. The CDR3 bases are TGTGCCACAGAAACCGGGACAGGGAATTCACCCCTCCACTTT. Translated, it gives CATETGTGNSPLHF. Supplemented by reference TRBV7-2 and TRBJ1-6, the full variable domain reads GAGVSQSPSNKVTEKGKDVELRCDPISGHTALYWYRQSLGQGLEFLIYFQGNSAPDKSGLPSDRFSAERTGGSVSTLTIQRTQQEDSAVYLCATETGTGNSPLHFGNGTRLTVT.

The V gene is TRBV5-4, the J gene TRBJ2-1; D unclear. Germline V gene lookup returns CDR1 SGHNT and CDR2 YYREEE (reference sequence). The V gene lost 1 base and the J gene lost 4 bases, with 0 bases spanning the gap. The CDR3 covers 11 residues. The CDR3 sequence: CASSLYNEQFF. The CDR3 nucleotides are TGTGCCAGCAGCTTGTACAATGAGCAGTTCTTC.